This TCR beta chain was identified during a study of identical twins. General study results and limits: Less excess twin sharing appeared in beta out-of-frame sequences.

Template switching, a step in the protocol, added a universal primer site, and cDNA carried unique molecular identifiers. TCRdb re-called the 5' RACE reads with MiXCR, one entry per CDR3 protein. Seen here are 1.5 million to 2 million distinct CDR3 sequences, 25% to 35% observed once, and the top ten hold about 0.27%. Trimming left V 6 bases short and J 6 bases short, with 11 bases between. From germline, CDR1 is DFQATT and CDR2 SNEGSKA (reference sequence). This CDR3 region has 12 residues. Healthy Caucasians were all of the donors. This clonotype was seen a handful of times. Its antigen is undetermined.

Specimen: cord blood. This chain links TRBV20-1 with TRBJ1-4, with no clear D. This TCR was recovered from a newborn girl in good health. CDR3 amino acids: CSASRPHEKLFF. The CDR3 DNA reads TGCAGTGCCAGCCGGCCACATGAAAAACTGTTTTTT.